The rows below give T cell receptor beta chains drawn from one sample of a study of T cell responses to AZD1222 COVID-19 vaccine. Profiling relied on immunoSEQ multiplex PCR, and the TCRdb table lists in-frame clones only, not all of them. The table has 82,000 or so clones, 90% seen once. This material consisted of peripheral blood, taken on day 0 of AZD1222 vaccination. These receptors all come from an adult in good health. Each CDR3 is given with its conserved first and last residue. The D gene is left open where the match is weak. Part of the rows lack a size; the others show once, few, many or a class for expanded clones.

TRBV19	once	16	NA	TRBJ2-2	CASSIVETGNTGELFF	TGTGCCAGTAGTATAGTGGAGACAGGGAACACCGGGGAGCTGTTTTTT
TRBV29-1	once	15	TRBD1	TRBJ2-1	CSVDGKDRGVNEQFF	TGCAGCGTTGACGGTAAGGACAGGGGGGTCAATGAGCAGTTCTTC
TRBV6-5	NA	13	NA	TRBJ1-3	CASGGQPGNTIYF	TGTGCCAGCGGAGGACAGCCAGGAAACACCATATATTTT
TRBV7-2	NA	18	TRBD1	TRBJ2-3	CASSPDVGSKGATDTQYF	TGTGCCAGCAGCCCGGATGTGGGGTCAAAGGGGGCCACAGATACGCAGTATTTT
TRBV19	NA	11	NA	TRBJ1-1	CASSSPAEAFF	TGTGCCAGTAGTAGCCCCGCTGAAGCTTTCTTT
TRBV7-9	once	13	NA	TRBJ2-7	CASSGHRANEQYF	TGTGCCAGCAGCGGGCACAGGGCTAACGAGCAGTACTTC
TRBV19	once	15	NA	TRBJ1-5	CASSRVLGFNQPQHF	TGTGCCAGTAGTAGAGTCCTCGGTTTCAATCAGCCCCAGCATTTT
TRBV16	NA	14	NA	TRBJ2-1	CASSQSVWNNEQFF	TGTGCCAGCAGCCAATCAGTCTGGAACAATGAGCAGTTCTTC
TRBV19	NA	16	NA	TRBJ1-5	CASSPILADFNQPQHF	TGTGCCAGTAGTCCTATACTGGCGGACTTCAATCAGCCCCAGCATTTT
TRBV19	few	18	NA	TRBJ1-6	CASSIQLGTEGYNSPLHF	TGTGCCAGTAGTATTCAGTTGGGGACGGAAGGCTATAATTCACCCCTCCACTTT
TRBV5-1	NA	16	NA	TRBJ2-2	CASSFGGGLETGELFF	TGCGCCAGCAGCTTTGGAGGAGGGTTGGAGACCGGGGAGCTGTTTTTT
TRBV7-2	NA	13	TRBD1	TRBJ2-7	CASSSRGRYEQYF	TGTGCCAGCAGCTCCAGGGGGCGCTACGAGCAGTACTTC
TRBV4-3	NA	13	NA	TRBJ1-3	CASSQEPGNTIYF	TGCGCCAGCAGCCAAGAACCAGGAAACACCATATATTTT
TRBV5-6	NA	12	NA	TRBJ1-1	CASSIYSTEAFF	TGTGCCAGCAGCATCTACAGCACTGAAGCTTTCTTT
TRBV5-5	NA	15	NA	TRBJ1-1	CASSLAGGRVTEAFF	TGTGCCAGCAGCTTGGCCGGGGGGCGGGTCACTGAAGCTTTCTTT
TRBV7-2	NA	15	NA	TRBJ1-2	CASSPRDIQSYGYTF	TGTGCCAGCAGCCCCAGGGACATCCAAAGCTATGGCTACACCTTC
TRBV5-4	NA	17	NA	TRBJ1-3	CASSLGVGGYSGNTIYF	TGTGCCAGCAGCTTGGGTGTTGGGGGATACTCTGGAAACACCATATATTTT
TRBV7-3	NA	14	NA	TRBJ2-6	CASRENSGANVLTF	TGTGCCAGCAGAGAGAATTCTGGGGCCAACGTCCTGACTTTC
TRBV5-4	NA	15	NA	TRBJ1-5	CASSLEQGNNQPQHF	TGTGCCAGCAGCTTGGAGCAGGGAAACAATCAGCCCCAGCATTTT
TRBV2	NA	16	NA	TRBJ1-4	CASRIPGGDTYEKLFF	TGTGCCAGCAGAATCCCCGGGGGGGACACCTATGAAAAACTGTTTTTT
TRBV28	NA	14	TRBD1	TRBJ2-1	CASSVTGTVNEQFF	TGTGCCAGCAGTGTCACCGGGACAGTAAATGAGCAGTTCTTC
TRBV4-3	NA	14	TRBD1	TRBJ1-1	CASSQDRDRGSDFF	TGCGCCAGCAGCCAAGACAGGGACAGGGGGTCGGATTTCTTT
TRBV28	NA	11	NA	TRBJ1-1	CASLTAAEAFF	TGTGCCAGCCTTACAGCGGCTGAAGCTTTCTTT
TRBV6-5	NA	15	TRBD1	TRBJ2-2	CASRSGTGDTGELFF	TGTGCCAGCAGGTCCGGGACAGGGGACACCGGGGAGCTGTTTTTT
TRBV28	NA	14	NA	TRBJ1-1	CASSLEIENTEAFF	TGTGCCAGCAGTTTAGAAATAGAGAACACTGAAGCTTTCTTT
TRBV6-6	once	14	TRBD2	TRBJ2-3	CASSYGTRGDTQYF	TGTGCCAGCAGTTACGGGACTAGGGGGGATACGCAGTATTTT
TRBV18	NA	13	NA	TRBJ1-1	CASSPITDTEAFF	TGTGCCAGCTCACCGATTACGGACACTGAAGCTTTCTTT
TRBV14	NA	16	TRBD1	TRBJ1-1	CASSQAGTGANTEAFF	TGTGCCAGCAGCCAGGCGGGGACAGGGGCTAACACTGAAGCTTTCTTT
TRBV19	NA	13	NA	TRBJ2-3	CATRRLGADTQYF	TGTGCCACCCGGAGATTGGGTGCAGATACGCAGTATTTT
TRBV7-9	once	16	TRBD1	TRBJ2-1	CASSPAPGQGSNEQFF	TGTGCCAGCAGCCCAGCGCCGGGACAGGGTTCGAATGAGCAGTTCTTC
TRBV5-4	NA	16	TRBD1	TRBJ2-3	CASSPRDRGRPDTQYF	TGTGCCAGCAGTCCCCGGGACAGGGGGCGCCCAGATACGCAGTATTTT
TRBV21-1	NA	11	NA	TRBJ2-7	CGGGPDYEQYF	TGTGGGGGGGGTCCGGACTACGAGCAGTACTTC
TRBV3-1/TRBV3-2	NA	15	NA	TRBJ1-1	CASSQGGWVRTEAFF	TGTGCCAGCAGCCAAGGGGGCTGGGTGCGAACTGAAGCTTTCTTT
TRBV6-1	NA	12	NA	TRBJ1-1	CASSDRNTEAFF	TGTGCCAGCAGTGACCGGAACACTGAAGCTTTCTTT
TRBV19	NA	15	NA	TRBJ1-5	CASSIRGGSVQPQHF	TGTGCCAGTAGTATTCGAGGAGGGTCGGTTCAGCCCCAGCATTTT
TRBV3-1/TRBV3-2	NA	13	NA	TRBJ1-4	CASQDGTNEKLFF	TGTGCCAGCCAGGATGGAACTAATGAAAAACTGTTTTTT
TRBV7-2	NA	13	TRBD2	TRBJ2-4	CASSSAGGFIQYF	TGTGCCAGCAGCTCCGCCGGGGGGTTCATTCAGTACTTC
TRBV27	NA	14	NA	TRBJ1-1	CASSFAAYGTEAFF	TGTGCCAGCAGTTTCGCCGCTTATGGCACTGAAGCTTTCTTT
TRBV7-8	NA	16	NA	TRBJ1-1	CASSDTGGGTNTEAFF	TGTGCCAGCAGCGATACCGGGGGAGGGACGAACACTGAAGCTTTCTTT
TRBV10-2	NA	14	TRBD1	TRBJ1-4	CASRPSGTGEKLFF	TGCGCCAGCAGACCATCCGGGACAGGGGAAAAACTGTTTTTT
TRBV28	NA	14	TRBD1	TRBJ1-5	CASGGTGINQPQHF	TGTGCCAGCGGTGGGACAGGGATAAATCAGCCCCAGCATTTT
TRBV3-1/TRBV3-2	NA	17	NA	TRBJ2-1	CASSQVYLPPGLNEQFF	TGTGCCAGCAGCCAAGTCTACCTTCCGCCGGGTTTGAATGAGCAGTTCTTC
TRBV19	NA	13	TRBD1	TRBJ2-5	CASSTDREETQYF	TGTGCCAGTAGTACGGACAGGGAAGAGACCCAGTACTTC
TRBV7-2	NA	14	TRBD1	TRBJ1-1	CASSSEQGATEAFF	TGTGCCAGCAGCTCGGAACAGGGGGCTACTGAAGCTTTCTTT
TRBV5-6	NA	15	TRBD1	TRBJ2-2	CASIPGTARTGELFF	TGTGCCAGCATCCCCGGGACAGCAAGGACCGGGGAGCTGTTTTTT
TRBV9	NA	15	NA	TRBJ1-6	CASSGEQGSNSPLHF	TGTGCCAGCAGCGGTGAACAGGGTTCTAATTCACCCCTCCACTTT
TRBV5-6	NA	14	NA	TRBJ2-7	CASSFGGTYYEQYF	TGTGCCAGCAGCTTTGGGGGAACCTACTACGAGCAGTACTTC
TRBV5-8	NA	15	NA	TRBJ2-7	CASSYPGGASYEQYF	TGTGCCAGCAGTTATCCTGGGGGGGCCTCCTACGAGCAGTACTTC
TRBV11-3	NA	13	NA	TRBJ2-1	CASSLANVNEQFF	TGTGCCAGCAGCTTAGCGAACGTCAATGAGCAGTTCTTC
TRBV28	NA	14	NA	TRBJ1-1	CASSPSVDRPEAFF	TGTGCCAGCAGTCCCTCAGTTGACCGCCCTGAAGCTTTCTTT
TRBV6-6	NA	17	NA	TRBJ2-5	CASSPPLGGQGGETQYF	TGTGCCAGCAGTCCGCCCCTGGGGGGTCAGGGAGGAGAGACCCAGTACTTC
TRBV2	NA	15	TRBD1	TRBJ2-3	CASSFGTGGSDTQYF	TGTGCCAGCAGTTTCGGGACAGGGGGGTCAGATACGCAGTATTTT
TRBV11-2	NA	15	TRBD2	TRBJ2-1	CASSLAGGTYNEQFF	TGTGCCAGCAGCTTGGCGGGGGGAACCTACAATGAGCAGTTCTTC
TRBV5-4	NA	16	TRBD1	TRBJ1-2	CASFPASTRQGGGYTF	TGTGCCAGCTTCCCCGCATCAACCCGACAGGGTGGTGGCTACACCTTC
TRBV28	NA	14	TRBD1	TRBJ1-5	CASSLWDRVQPQHF	TGTGCCAGCAGTTTATGGGACAGGGTTCAGCCCCAGCATTTT
TRBV19	NA	15	NA	TRBJ2-1	CASSIQTVSYNEQFF	TGTGCCAGTAGTATCCAGACAGTATCCTACAATGAGCAGTTCTTC
TRBV28	NA	13	NA	TRBJ1-2	CASTGPYPYGYTF	TGTGCCAGCACCGGGCCCTACCCATATGGCTACACCTTC
TRBV5-1	NA	16	TRBD1	TRBJ1-3	CASSLVGQGSGNTIYF	TGCGCCAGCAGCTTGGTAGGACAGGGCTCTGGAAACACCATATATTTT
TRBV28	NA	14	NA	TRBJ2-7	CASSYPGAGYEQYF	TGTGCCAGCAGTTACCCGGGAGCTGGGTACGAGCAGTACTTC